This TCR beta chain is from a study of blood T cells in healthy people across ages. Study results and caveats: Naive and antigen-experienced cells were not separated, limiting conclusive comparison. More naive CD4+ cells and higher diversity were found in long-lived than in aged donors.

Healthy Russian Caucasian donors spanned ages roughly 6 to 100 years. V shed 1 base and J 2 bases; nucleotides not matched to a gene: 12. This CDR3 contains 18 residues. Germline CDR1 MGHRA, CDR2 YSYEKL. With a J-beta primer mix and a sample-barcoded 5' primer, a second PCR ran roughly 7 to 11 cycles. Each cDNA was tagged by a template-switch adaptor containing 12 random nucleotides. In TCRdb, the 5' RACE reads were re-called with MiXCR into one record per CDR3 protein. The sample consists of under 2,000,000 distinct CDR3 sequences, around 50% of them appearing once. As regards this clonotype: Its antigen is still unknown.

This chain uses TRBV4-1 with TRBJ2-3, with TRBD2 identical over 7 bases. This receptor was identified in a middle-aged woman in good health. Sequenced: blood. CDR3: CASSQAGVLADTTDTQYF. The CDR3 region has the DNA TGCGCCAGCAGCCAAGCCGGGGTCCTAGCGGACACCACAGATACGCAGTATTTT.